This T cell receptor beta chain emerged from a study of PD-1 blockade in classical Hodgkin lymphoma. Study-level background: Patients got intravenous nivolumab 3 mg/kg every 2 weeks. General study points: For complete responders, baseline diversity was comparable to that of newly diagnosed patients. CD8+ TCR diversity did not rise significantly by C4D1, unlike CD4+.

Worth noting for this clone: Its antigen is unidentified.

With no exception, relapse followed autologous stem cell transplantation in all patients, and brentuximab vedotin exposure varied. Sequenced by immunoSEQ multiplex PCR; TCRdb stores in-frame clones only, minus some. Of 90,000 to 100,000 clones in the sample, roughly 89% were seen once. This clonotype was sampled from a human donor with classical Hodgkin lymphoma. Sequencing was performed on peripheral blood mononuclear cells (PBMCs), taken at baseline.

The DNA for the CDR3 is TGTGCCAGCAGTGACCGGGAGAGGACAGATACGCAGTATTTT. Its protein is CASSDRERTDTQYF. The rearrangement joins TRBV6-1 to TRBJ2-3; TRBD2 might be the D (6 bases). Trimming removed 3 bases from V and 3 bases from J, with 10 bases in between. This CDR3 comprises 14 residues. The germline V gene has CDR1 MNHNS and CDR2 SASEGT.